A selection of T cell receptor beta chains follows, all from one sample in a study of shared clonotypes between healthy human individuals. TCRdb's copy holds only in-frame clones and misses some; the assay was immunoSEQ multiplex PCR. The sample lists approximately 2,000,000 clones, approximately 92% seen once, with around 1.8% in the top ten. Sequenced input: naive CD8+ T cells from PBMCs. The receptors derive from a man between 18 and 35 years old in good health. Some clones in this sample may be carry-over from other donors' samples. The CDR3 runs from the conserved cysteine through the conserved F or W. Each record gives: clone size, D gene, J gene, V gene, CDR3 protein, CDR3 DNA. A D gene is named only where the DNA matches it firmly. Size is stated for part of the rows, as once, few or many counts, or as a class when the clone is expanded.

.	.	TRBJ1-4	TRBV13	CASSPGRRNEKLFF	TGTGCCAGCAGCCCTGGACGGCGTAATGAAAAACTGTTTTTT
.	.	TRBJ1-1	TRBV7-3	CASSPLGGTEAFF	TGTGCCAGCAGCCCTTTGGGGGGGACTGAAGCTTTCTTT
.	.	TRBJ1-1	TRBV27	CASSLLPGTSEAFF	TGTGCCAGCAGTCTCCTTCCCGGAACCAGTGAAGCTTTCTTT
.	.	TRBJ1-1	TRBV27	CASSLLVRDTEAFF	TGTGCCAGCAGTTTATTGGTTCGGGACACTGAAGCTTTCTTT
.	.	TRBJ1-2	TRBV6-5	CASSYSVKRGYGYTF	TGTGCCAGCAGTTACTCAGTTAAACGCGGCTATGGCTACACCTTC
.	TRBD2	TRBJ2-5	TRBV27	CASSPASGRQTQYF	TGTGCCAGCAGTCCGGCTAGCGGGAGACAGACCCAGTACTTC
once	.	TRBJ1-1	TRBV19	CASSISRNTEAFF	TGTGCCAGTAGTATAAGTAGGAACACTGAAGCTTTCTTT
.	TRBD1	TRBJ2-1	TRBV10-3	CAISEDPRGSVNEQFF	TGTGCCATCAGTGAGGACCCCAGGGGGAGCGTTAATGAGCAGTTCTTC
.	.	TRBJ2-1	TRBV5-8	CASSSPQRDPQNEQFF	TGTGCCAGCAGCTCCCCCCAAAGGGACCCCCAAAATGAGCAGTTCTTC
.	TRBD1	TRBJ1-1	TRBV25-1	CASSAGTGVNEAFF	TGTGCCAGCAGTGCAGGGACAGGGGTGAATGAAGCTTTCTTT
.	.	TRBJ1-2	TRBV28	CASSLSIYSYGYTF	TGTGCCAGCAGTTTATCTATCTACAGTTATGGCTACACCTTC
.	.	TRBJ2-1	TRBV15	CATSIGLADYNEQFF	TGTGCCACCAGCATCGGGCTAGCAGACTACAATGAGCAGTTCTTC
.	.	TRBJ2-2	TRBV4-1	CASSHRGGTGELFF	TGCGCCAGCAGCCACAGGGGAGGGACCGGGGAGCTGTTTTTT
.	.	TRBJ2-7	TRBV7-3	CASSLNPDYEQYF	TGTGCCAGCAGCTTAAATCCGGACTACGAGCAGTACTTC
.	TRBD1	TRBJ1-4	TRBV4-1	CASSQNIGQADEKLFF	TGCGCCAGCAGCCAGAACATAGGACAGGCGGATGAAAAACTGTTTTTT
.	TRBD2	TRBJ2-7	TRBV11-2	CASRGRTSGYPEQYF	TGTGCCAGCAGGGGGAGGACTAGCGGTTATCCCGAGCAGTACTTC
.	.	TRBJ1-1	TRBV6-5	CASSYSNAVGTEAFF	TGTGCCAGCAGTTACTCGAATGCGGTCGGGACAGAAGCTTTCTTT
.	.	TRBJ1-5	TRBV19	CASGVAQENSNQPQHF	TGTGCCAGTGGCGTTGCTCAGGAGAATAGCAATCAGCCCCAGCATTTT
few	.	TRBJ1-1	TRBV19	CASSIGTYFEAFF	TGTGCCAGTAGTATCGGCACTTATTTTGAAGCTTTCTTT
.	.	TRBJ1-1	TRBV7-3	CASSPVGGQNTEAFF	TGTGCCAGCAGCCCTGTCGGGGGACAGAACACTGAAGCTTTCTTT
.	.	TRBJ2-3	TRBV11-2	CASSLVLPDTQYF	TGTGCCAGCAGCTTAGTGTTACCAGATACGCAGTATTTT
.	.	TRBJ1-5	TRBV6-1	CASSEEGFAGWQPQHF	TGTGCCAGCAGTGAAGAAGGTTTCGCAGGGTGGCAGCCCCAGCATTTT
.	TRBD1	TRBJ2-5	TRBV7-9	CASSSGTVDWETQYF	TGTGCCAGCAGCTCCGGGACAGTAGACTGGGAGACCCAGTACTTC
.	.	TRBJ1-1	TRBV27	CASSFVGLRYTEAFF	TGTGCCAGCAGTTTTGTCGGTCTGAGGTACACTGAAGCTTTCTTT
.	.	TRBJ2-1	TRBV28	CASSYLREKAYNEQFF	TGTGCCAGCAGTTATCTACGGGAGAAAGCTTACAATGAGCAGTTCTTC
.	TRBD2	TRBJ2-7	TRBV7-9	CASTILSSGRSPASHEQYF	TGTGCCAGCACCATTCTCTCTAGCGGGAGGTCCCCGGCGTCGCACGAGCAGTACTTC
.	.	TRBJ2-2	TRBV7-2	CASREENTGELFF	TGTGCCAGCAGGGAGGAGAACACCGGGGAGCTGTTTTTT
.	.	TRBJ1-1	TRBV27	CASSLGFGSTEAFF	TGTGCCAGCAGTTTAGGTTTCGGTTCCACTGAAGCTTTCTTT
.	TRBD1	TRBJ1-1	TRBV27	CASGPHRGRGANTEAFF	TGTGCCAGCGGCCCGCACAGGGGGCGCGGGGCGAACACTGAAGCTTTCTTT
.	.	TRBJ2-7	TRBV27	CASSLRAALYEQYF	TGTGCCAGCAGTTTAAGGGCAGCCCTCTACGAGCAGTACTTC
.	TRBD2	TRBJ2-1	TRBV7-9	CASSLGLAGADEQFF	TGTGCCAGCAGCTTAGGGCTAGCGGGGGCGGATGAGCAGTTCTTC
.	TRBD1	TRBJ1-2	TRBV27	CASSPRTGSGYTF	TGTGCCAGCAGTCCCCGGACAGGGAGCGGCTACACCTTC
.	.	TRBJ2-3	TRBV9	CASSVEDRAQYF	TGTGCCAGCAGCGTAGAAGACAGAGCGCAGTATTTT
few	.	TRBJ1-1	TRBV7-9	CASSSGLTEAFF	TGTGCCAGCAGCAGCGGGCTCACTGAAGCTTTCTTT
few	.	TRBJ1-1	TRBV7-3	CASSLTRANTEAFF	TGTGCCAGCAGCTTAACGAGGGCGAACACTGAAGCTTTCTTT
.	.	TRBJ2-2	TRBV6-5	CASSYSIYNTGELFF	TGTGCCAGCAGTTACTCGATCTACAACACCGGGGAGCTGTTTTTT
.	.	TRBJ2-1	TRBV6-1	CASSEVALGEQFF	TGTGCCAGCAGTGAAGTCGCGTTGGGTGAGCAGTTCTTC
.	.	TRBJ1-1	TRBV6-5	CASSYSGGATEAFF	TGTGCCAGCAGTTACTCGGGGGGCGCAACTGAAGCTTTCTTT
.	TRBD1	TRBJ2-2	TRBV6-1	CASRPRQGYTGELFF	TGTGCCAGCAGGCCGAGACAGGGATACACCGGGGAGCTGTTTTTT
.	TRBD2	TRBJ2-7	TRBV28	CASSLSLGGSSYEQYF	TGTGCCAGCAGTTTATCCCTCGGCGGGAGTAGCTACGAGCAGTACTTC
.	.	TRBJ2-7	TRBV28	CASSLWDTGYEQYF	TGTGCCAGCAGTTTATGGGACACCGGCTACGAGCAGTACTTC
.	.	TRBJ1-5	TRBV9	CASSLEDSLNQPQHF	TGTGCCAGCAGCCTTGAGGACAGTCTCAATCAGCCCCAGCATTTT
.	.	TRBJ2-4	TRBV28	CASSPRTKNIQYF	TGTGCCAGCAGCCCTCGGACCAAAAACATTCAGTACTTC
.	.	TRBJ1-1	TRBV15	CATSRARQILNTEAFF	TGTGCCACCAGCAGAGCCCGACAGATTTTGAACACTGAAGCTTTCTTT
.	.	TRBJ2-1	TRBV9	CASSVVWSGAPNEQFF	TGTGCCAGCAGCGTAGTTTGGTCGGGAGCCCCCAATGAGCAGTTCTTC
.	TRBD1	TRBJ2-7	TRBV27	CASRTGGMYEQYF	TGTGCCAGCAGGACAGGGGGCATGTACGAGCAGTACTTC
.	TRBD1	TRBJ2-7	TRBV5-1	CASSWATGTYEQYF	TGCGCCAGCAGCTGGGCGACAGGGACCTACGAGCAGTACTTC
.	.	TRBJ2-1	TRBV7-9	CASSPPSGAYNEQFF	TGTGCCAGCAGCCCCCCTAGTGGGGCCTACAATGAGCAGTTCTTC
.	TRBD2	TRBJ2-1	TRBV27	CASSAYTSGNSYNEQFF	TGTGCCAGCAGTGCCTACACTAGCGGTAACTCCTACAATGAGCAGTTCTTC
.	.	TRBJ1-2	TRBV7-2	CASSPTTNYGYTF	TGTGCCAGCAGCCCGACAACTAACTATGGCTACACCTTC
.	TRBD1	TRBJ1-2	TRBV28	CASSFPPGTGYGYTF	TGTGCCAGCAGTTTCCCCCCCGGGACAGGTTATGGCTACACCTTC
once	.	TRBJ2-1	TRBV28	CASRGVVYNEQFF	TGTGCCAGCCGAGGGGTGGTCTACAATGAGCAGTTCTTC